This TCR beta chain is drawn from a study of CD8 T cells in Susac syndrome. cDNA came from roughly 0.47 to 1 ug RNA primed by random hexamers. The CDR3 of TCR beta was amplified by immunoSEQ multiplex PCR across 54 Vbeta and 13 Jbeta. TCRdb re-analysed the immunoSEQ multiplex PCR reads in MiXCR, keeping a single row per CDR3 protein. The sample includes around 100,000 distinct CDR3 sequences, around 96% seen only once; the top ten take 0.25% to 0.35%. In contrast to the negatively isolated CD8+ and CD4+ T cells, TEMRA cells were FACS-enriched. The clonotype comes from a human donor with Susac syndrome. Source material: CD8+ T cells from PBMCs.

The CDR3 here is CASGRSDTRPEAFF. The CDR3 DNA follows: TGTGCCAGCGGCCGTTCGGACACGAGGCCTGAAGCTTTCTTT. This sequence joins TRBV27 and TRBJ1-1; possible D gene TRBD1, 5 bases. Deletions cut 8 bases from V and 6 bases from J, with 19 bases between. This CDR3 spans 14 amino acids. CDR1 and CDR2 from the germline V gene are MNHEY and SMNVEV (reference sequence).